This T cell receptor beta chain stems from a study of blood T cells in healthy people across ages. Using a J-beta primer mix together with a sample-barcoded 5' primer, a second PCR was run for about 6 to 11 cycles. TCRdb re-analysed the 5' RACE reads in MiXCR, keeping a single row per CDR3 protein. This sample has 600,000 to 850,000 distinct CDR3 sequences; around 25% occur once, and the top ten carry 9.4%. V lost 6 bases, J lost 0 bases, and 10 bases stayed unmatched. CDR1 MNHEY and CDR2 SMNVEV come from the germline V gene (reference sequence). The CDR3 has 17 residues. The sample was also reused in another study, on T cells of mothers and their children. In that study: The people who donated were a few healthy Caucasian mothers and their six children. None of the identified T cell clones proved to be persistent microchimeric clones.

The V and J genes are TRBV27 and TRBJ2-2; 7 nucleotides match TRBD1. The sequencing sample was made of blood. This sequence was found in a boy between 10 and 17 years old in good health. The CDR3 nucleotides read TGTGCCAGCAGAAAGGGACAGATACTCGCGAACACCGGGGAGCTGTTTTTT. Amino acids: CASRKGQILANTGELFF.